A single sample is the source of the 23 T cell receptor beta chains below, sequenced in a study of T cell repertoires in cytomegalovirus infection. TCRdb itself ran the reads through MiXCR, one entry per CDR3 protein. This table holds 450,000 to 550,000 distinct CDR3 sequences, about 15% found once. The sequenced material came from CD8+ T cells from PBMCs. Receptor source: a human donor in good health (CMV status not recorded). Some clones in this sample may be carry-over from other donors' samples.

This clonotype was picked up many times. The CDR3 protein is CASSSYRADTQYF. As DNA, the CDR3 is TGTGCCAGCAGCTCTTATCGCGCAGATACGCAGTATTTT. The chain combines TRBV7-9 with TRBJ2-3; no clear D gene. Germline CDR1 SEHNR, CDR2 FQNEAQ (reference sequence). Trimming pared 4 bases from V and 4 bases from J, leaving 9 bases between. CDR3 length: 13 amino acids.

This clonotype was recorded a few times. This sequence joins TRBV4-1 and TRBJ1-1; D gene uncertain. Germline V gene data show CDR1 as MGHRA and CDR2 as YSYEKL. The CDR3 is made up of 14 amino acids. Trimming left V 0 bases short and J 0 bases short, with 5 bases between. The CDR3 sequence: CASSQEAVNTEAFF. CDR3 in DNA: TGCGCCAGCAGCCAAGAAGCCGTGAACACTGAAGCTTTCTTT.

This clonotype was counted many times. V is TRBV7-6 and J is TRBJ1-3; D not resolved. Germline assignment: CDR1 SGHVS and CDR2 FNYEAQ. With 7 bases removed from V and 0 bases from J, the gap between germline ends came to 13 bases. The CDR3 length is 15 residues. This CDR3 reads CASIELPSSGNTIYF. The CDR3 nucleotides read TGTGCCAGCATCGAACTACCGAGCTCTGGAAACACCATATATTTT.

Many counts were recorded for this clonotype. V and J are TRBV27 and TRBJ1-1; D gene ambiguous. The CDR3 spans 12 residues. The germline V gene has CDR1 MNHEY and CDR2 SMNVEV (reference sequence). V was pared by 10 bases and J by 1 base, with 10 bases between. The CDR3 nucleotides are TGTGCCACTTCGGGCCCGAACACTGAAGCTTTCTTT. It codes for CATSGPNTEAFF.

This chain uses TRBV11-2 with TRBJ2-1, with TRBD2 identical over 10 bases. The CDR3 covers 14 residues. Germline loops: CDR1 SGHAT, CDR2 FQNNGV. V was pared by 1 base and J by 9 bases, with 3 bases of the junction left unmatched. The CDR3 loop is CASSLAAGGGEQFF. The CDR3 DNA sequence: TGTGCCAGCAGCTTAGCAGCGGGAGGGGGTGAGCAGTTCTTC. Looking up the rest from reference TRBV11-2 and TRBJ2-1 gives the full variable domain: EAGVAQSPRYKIIEKRQSVAFWCNPISGHATLYWYQQILGQGPKLLIQFQNNGVVDDSQLPKDRFSAERLKGVDSTLKIQPAKLEDSAVYLCASSLAAGGGEQFFGPGTRLTVL.

This clonotype occurred a few times. This chain connects TRBV20-1 to TRBJ2-1; TRBD1 aligns across 8 bases. The trim removed 6 bases at V and 2 bases at J, leaving 6 bases unmatched. The CDR3 loop spans 14 amino acids. Germline V gene sequence: CDR1 DFQATT, CDR2 SNEGSKA (reference sequence). CDR3 sequence reads: CSAGQGVAYNEQFF. The CDR3, as DNA: TGCAGTGCCGGACAGGGCGTTGCCTACAATGAGCAGTTCTTC.

This clonotype was seen at least ten times. V and J are TRBV7-9 and TRBJ1-2; D unclear. Germline V gene lookup returns CDR1 SEHNR and CDR2 FQNEAQ (reference sequence). Trimming took off 4 bases at V and 8 bases at J, with 17 bases between the two ends. The CDR3 runs to 14 residues. This CDR3 reads CASSSPDSTGGYTF. The CDR3 coding sequence is TGTGCCAGCAGCTCCCCGGACTCCACCGGGGGCTACACCTTC. Looking up the rest from reference TRBV7-9 and TRBJ1-2 gives the full variable domain: DTGVSQNPRHKITKRGQNVTFRCDPISEHNRLYWYRQTLGQGPEFLTYFQNEAQLEKSRLLSDRFSAERPKGSFSTLEIQRTEQGDSAMYLCASSSPDSTGGYTFGSGTRLTVV.

With respect to this clonotype: The junction and the germline gene differ at one end; a read error may be behind it. This sequence joins TRBV7-6 and TRBJ2-3; D remains ambiguous. The CDR3 is made up of 15 amino acids. CDR1 SGHVS and CDR2 FNYEAQ come from the germline V gene. CDR3 protein: CASSFFPASYDTQYF. CDR3 coding DNA: TGTGCTAGCAGCTTTTTTCCAGCGTCCTATGATACGCAGTATTTT.

This clonotype showed up just a few times. The chain couples TRBV20-1 to TRBJ2-3; 10 bases fit TRBD2. CDR3 size: 14 residues. Losses at the gene ends were 5 bases for V and 1 base for J; bases not matched to a gene: 3. The germline V gene encodes CDR1 DFQATT and CDR2 SNEGSKA (reference sequence). The CDR3 DNA sequence: TGCAGTGCTTTCGGACTAGCGGGCACAGATACGCAGTATTTT. Translated: CSAFGLAGTDTQYF.

This clonotype has more than one count but fewer than ten. The rearrangement uses TRBV6-5 and TRBJ1-4; D is uncertain. Germline V CDR1 and CDR2: MNHEY, SVGAGI. The CDR3 is 12 amino acids. With 2 bases removed from V and 5 bases from J, the gap between germline ends came to 3 bases. The CDR3 spells CASSYNNEKLFF. The CDR3 nucleotides read TGTGCCAGCAGTTACAACAATGAAAAACTGTTTTTT.

The chain joins TRBV7-9 to TRBJ1-4; D is perhaps TRBD1 (5 bases). There are 16 residues in the CDR3. V lost 0 bases and J lost 6, with 14 bases in between. Germline CDR1 and CDR2: SEHNR and FQNEAQ (reference sequence). For the CDR3, the DNA is TGTGCCAGCAGCTTAGCGCGGGCCATCAGGGATGAAAAACTGTTTTTT. Translating it yields CASSLARAIRDEKLFF.

This clonotype occurred many times. This chain connects TRBV27 to TRBJ1-6; no reliable D call. V was shortened by 2 bases and J by 8 bases, with 16 bases between the two germline ends. The CDR3 is 16 amino acids. The germline V gene encodes CDR1 MNHEY and CDR2 SMNVEV (reference sequence). CDR3: CASSLVATIVDSPLHF. In nucleotides, the CDR3 is TGTGCCAGCAGTTTAGTGGCCACTATAGTGGATTCACCCCTCCACTTT.

This clonotype was picked up a small number of times. This chain uses TRBV7-9 with TRBJ2-6; D gene uncertain. V lost 4 bases and J 2 bases, leaving 12 bases between the germline ends. This CDR3 spans 16 amino acids. CDR1 is SEHNR and CDR2 is FQNEAQ in the germline V gene (reference sequence). The CDR3 nucleotides are TGTGCCAGCAGCTCCGGGTCTCTTCCTGGGGCCAACGTCCTGACTTTC. It specifies CASSSGSLPGANVLTF.

This clonotype was counted many times. The rearrangement joins TRBV7-4 to TRBJ2-1; D unresolved. The CDR3 has 12 residues. The germline V and J ends were trimmed by 8 bases and 3 bases, with 8 bases remaining between them. Germline lookup yields CDR1 SGHVT and CDR2 SQSDAQ. The CDR3 bases are TGTGCCAGCTCGGTTATCTACAATGAGCAGTTCTTC. Its protein is CASSVIYNEQFF. The entire variable domain, with the rest obtained from reference TRBV7-4 and TRBJ2-1, is as follows: GAGVSQSPRYKVAKRGRDVALRCDSISGHVTLYWYRQTLGQGSEVLTYSQSDAQRDKSGRPSGRFSAERPERSVSTLKIQRTEQGDSAVYLCASSVIYNEQFFGPGTRLTVL.

The chain employs TRBV30 and TRBJ1-3; the D is unclear. Trimming pared 3 bases from V and 0 bases from J, leaving 6 bases between. The V gene's germline CDR1 is GTSNPN and CDR2 SVGIG (reference sequence). This CDR3 is built from 13 residues. In DNA form, the CDR3 reads TGTGCCTGGAGCCTAGACTCTGGAAACACCATATATTTT. Encoded protein: CAWSLDSGNTIYF.

Details on this clonotype: At one end the junction does not follow the germline gene, possibly because of a read error. The chain uses TRBV7-4 and TRBJ1-4; D is uncertain. Looked up from germline, CDR1 is SGHVT and CDR2 is SQSDAQ. The CDR3 sequence is 15 residues long. CDR3 DNA: TGTGCCAGCAGCTTGGGCCCTGTGGCTAATGAAAAACTTTTTTTT. Residues: CASSLGPVANEKLFF.

V usage is TRBV12-3 or TRBV12-4 and J usage is TRBJ1-6; D remains unclear. The V gene lost 4 bases and the J gene lost 8 bases, with 21 bases spanning the gap. The CDR3 runs to 17 residues. The CDR3 coding sequence is TGTGCCAGCAGTTGGAGCGGGTGGGAGGACGGGGATTCACCCCTCCACTTT. It is translated as CASSWSGWEDGDSPLHF.

This clonotype was detected a few times. DNA of the CDR3: TGTGCCAGCAGCCCATATAGGGGCCCGGGTCTGAAGGAGCAGTTCTTC. Encoded protein: CASSPYRGPGLKEQFF. This rearrangement joins TRBV7-9 to TRBJ2-1; D may be TRBD1 (5 bases). Germline V gene sequence: CDR1 SEHNR, CDR2 FQNEAQ (reference sequence). The CDR3 runs 16 residues. Between the trimmed V and J ends, which lost 5 bases and 10 bases, there was a span of 24 bases.

The chain links TRBV30 to TRBJ2-2, with 15 bases aligning to TRBD2. V shed 1 base, J shed 4 bases, and the junction held 7 bases outside the gene matches. The CDR3 runs 18 residues. Germline CDR1 reads GTSNPN; CDR2 reads SVGIG (reference sequence). In DNA form, the CDR3 reads TGTGCCTGGAGTGGGACTAGCGGGAGGGCCGGTGGCACCGGGGAGCTGTTTTTT. Amino acids: CAWSGTSGRAGGTGELFF.

The table lists this clonotype with many counts. This chain links TRBV7-9 with TRBJ1-6; D is ambiguous. V was clipped by 1 base and J by 0 bases, with 10 bases between them. This CDR3 region has 17 residues. In germline, CDR1 is SEHNR, CDR2 FQNEAQ (reference sequence). CDR3 DNA: TGTGCCAGCAGCTTAGGGCTGGGGAGCTCCTATAATTCACCCCTCCACTTT. Residues: CASSLGLGSSYNSPLHF.

This clonotype was observed a few times. The chain uses TRBV5-4 and TRBJ2-5, with 7 bases that match TRBD1. With 4 bases clipped from V and 3 bases from J, the junction kept 12 bases outside the gene matches. The CDR3 is 16 residues long. CDR1 and CDR2 (germline): SGHNT, YYREEE (reference sequence). The CDR3 here is CASSAEVGTEKETQYF. In DNA form, the CDR3 reads TGTGCCAGCAGCGCGGAAGTCGGGACAGAGAAAGAGACCCAGTACTTC.

This rearrangement joins TRBV10-3 to TRBJ2-5; a possible D gene is TRBD2 (5 bases). Trimming shortened V by 0 bases and J by 2 bases, and 13 bases separated the two germline ends. The CDR3 loop spans 16 amino acids. The germline CDR1 and CDR2 sequences are ENHRY and SYGVKD. The CDR3 DNA reads TGTGCCATCAGTGAGTCGGGCCCCGGGGAGCAAGAGACCCAGTACTTC. Translated: CAISESGPGEQETQYF.

This clonotype was seen ten or more times. The J gene is TRBJ2-7, the V gene TRBV4-2, with D perhaps TRBD1 (6 bases). CDR3 length equals 15 residues. V lost 0 bases and J 2 bases, leaving 11 bases between the germline ends. Germline V CDR1 and CDR2: LGHNA, YNFKEQ. CDR3 in DNA: TGTGCCAGCAGCCAAGAGGGGACAACAGCCTACGAGCAGTACTTC. This codes for CASSQEGTTAYEQYF.